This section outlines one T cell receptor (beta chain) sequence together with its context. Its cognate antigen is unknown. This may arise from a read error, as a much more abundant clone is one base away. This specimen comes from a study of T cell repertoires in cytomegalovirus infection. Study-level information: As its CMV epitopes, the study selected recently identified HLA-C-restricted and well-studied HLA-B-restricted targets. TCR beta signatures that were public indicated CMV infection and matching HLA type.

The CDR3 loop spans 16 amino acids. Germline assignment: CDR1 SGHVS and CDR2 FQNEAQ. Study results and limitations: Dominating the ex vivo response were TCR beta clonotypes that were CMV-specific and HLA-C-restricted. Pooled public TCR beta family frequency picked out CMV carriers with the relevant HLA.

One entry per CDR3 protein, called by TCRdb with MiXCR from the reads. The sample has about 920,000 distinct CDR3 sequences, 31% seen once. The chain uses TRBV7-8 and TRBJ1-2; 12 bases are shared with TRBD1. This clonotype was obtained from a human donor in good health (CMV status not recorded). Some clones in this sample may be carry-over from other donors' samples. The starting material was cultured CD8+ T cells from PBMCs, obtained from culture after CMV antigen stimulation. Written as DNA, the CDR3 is TGTGCCAGCAGCCTATCGGGGGGACAGGGGGCTTATGGCTACGCCTTC. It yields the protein CASSLSGGQGAYGYAF. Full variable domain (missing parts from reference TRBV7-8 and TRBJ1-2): GAGVSQSPRYKVAKRGQDVALRCDPISGHVSLFWYQQALGQGPEFLTYFQNEAQLDKSGLPSDRFFAERPEGSVSTLKIQRTQQEDSAVYLCASSLSGGQGAYGYAFGSGTRLTVV.